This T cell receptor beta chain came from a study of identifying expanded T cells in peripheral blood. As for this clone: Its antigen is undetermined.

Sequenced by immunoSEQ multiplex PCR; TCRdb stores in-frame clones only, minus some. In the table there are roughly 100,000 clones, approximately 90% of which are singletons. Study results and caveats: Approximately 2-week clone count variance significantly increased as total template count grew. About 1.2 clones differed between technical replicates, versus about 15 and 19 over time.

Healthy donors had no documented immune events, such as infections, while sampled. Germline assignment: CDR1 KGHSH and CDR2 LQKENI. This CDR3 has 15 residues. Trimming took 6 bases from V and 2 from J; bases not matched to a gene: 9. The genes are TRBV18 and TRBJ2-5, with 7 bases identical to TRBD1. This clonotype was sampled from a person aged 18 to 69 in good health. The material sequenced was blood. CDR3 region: CASSPQGQKQETQYF. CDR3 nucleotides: TGTGCCAGCTCCCCCCAGGGACAGAAACAAGAGACCCAGTACTTC.